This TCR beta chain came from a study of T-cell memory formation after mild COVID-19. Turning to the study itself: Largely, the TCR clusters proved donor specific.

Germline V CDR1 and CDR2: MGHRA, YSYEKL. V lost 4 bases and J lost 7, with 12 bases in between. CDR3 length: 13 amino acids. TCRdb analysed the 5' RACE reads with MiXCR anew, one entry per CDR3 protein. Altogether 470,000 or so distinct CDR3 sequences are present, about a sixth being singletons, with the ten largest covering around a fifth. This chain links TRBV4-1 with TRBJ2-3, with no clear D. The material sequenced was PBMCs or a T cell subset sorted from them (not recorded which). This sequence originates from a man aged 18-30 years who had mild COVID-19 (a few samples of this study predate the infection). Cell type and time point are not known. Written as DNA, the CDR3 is TGCGCCAGCAGCCTCCCCGTGTGGCATACGCAGTATTTT. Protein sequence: CASSLPVWHTQYF.